The clone carrying this T cell receptor beta chain was observed once. The entry originates in a study of shared clonotypes between healthy human individuals. Germline CDR1 SGHRS, CDR2 YFSETQ. V lost 6 bases to trimming and J lost 9 bases; unmatched junction nucleotides: 12. The CDR3 is 16 residues long. Around 200 ng DNA, tens of thousands of T cell genomes, went into each sorted-subset replicate PCR. The protocol was immunoSEQ multiplex PCR, while the TCRdb copy is restricted to in-frame clones and leaves out a portion. The sample contains approximately 2.1 million clones, about 92% of which appear only once.

V gene TRBV5-1 combines with J gene TRBJ2-1, with 13 nucleotides matching TRBD2. The TCR comes from a man younger than 35 in good health. Some clones in this sample may be carry-over from other donors' samples. Source material: naive CD4+ T cells from PBMCs. The subset was: CD45RA+ positively selected. CDR3 coding DNA: TGCGCCAGCAACGGGCGGACTAGCGGGAGTAGCGGTGAGCAGTTCTTC. Translation: CASNGRTSGSSGEQFF. Using reference TRBV5-1 and TRBJ2-1 for the parts outside the CDR3, the full variable domain is KAGVTQTPRYLIKTRGQQVTLSCSPISGHRSVSWYQQTPGQGLQFLFEYFSETQRNKGNFPGRFSGRQFSNSRSEMNVSTLELGDSALYLCASNGRTSGSSGEQFFGPGTRLTVL.